A selection of T cell receptor beta chains follows, all from one sample in a study of early T cells in non-severe SARS-CoV-2 infection. One entry per CDR3 protein results from TCRdb running MiXCR on the 5' RACE reads. The sample yields about 48,000 distinct CDR3 sequences, 7% to 9% seen once. Sequencing was carried out using whole blood. The receptors originated from an adult who was a healthcare worker with PCR-confirmed SARS-CoV-2 infection or an uninfected control (not recorded which). Both conserved end residues are part of each CDR3. A D gene is named only where the DNA matches it firmly. Size is stated for part of the rows, as once, few or many counts, or as a class when the clone is expanded.

many | TRBJ1-6 | - | TRBV28 | CASRTLYNSPLHF | TGTGCCAGCAGAACGCTCTATAATTCACCCCTCCACTTT
few | TRBJ2-2 | - | TRBV7-9 | CASSRWTTTNTGELFF | TGTGCCAGCAGCCGATGGACAACCACGAACACCGGGGAGCTGTTTTTT
many | TRBJ2-1 | TRBD2 | TRBV6-2/TRBV6-3 | CASSTTSRAGLAGNEQFF | TGTGCCAGCAGTACCACCTCCAGAGCGGGACTAGCGGGCAATGAGCAGTTCTTC
many | TRBJ2-1 | - | TRBV9 | CASSGSLNPYNEQFF | TGTGCCAGCAGCGGGAGCCTAAACCCCTACAATGAGCAGTTCTTC
many | TRBJ2-3 | - | TRBV18 | CATLSTDTQYF | TGTGCCACCCTTAGCACAGATACGCAGTATTTT
many | TRBJ2-2 | - | TRBV6-2/TRBV6-3 | CASSLIRGGELFF | TGTGCCAGCAGTTTAATTAGAGGCGGGGAGCTGTTTTTT
many | TRBJ2-2 | - | TRBV4-2 | CASSQLLQTGPTGELFF | TGTGCCAGCAGCCAACTACTCCAGACAGGTCCCACCGGGGAGCTGTTTTTT
few | TRBJ2-7 | - | TRBV18 | CASSPTLGSNSYEQYF | TGTGCCAGCTCACCTACGTTGGGGTCGAACTCCTACGAGCAGTACTTC
many | TRBJ2-4 | - | TRBV19 | CASSIGTREAIQYF | TGTGCCAGTAGTATAGGGACACGGGAAGCAATTCAGTACTTC
many | TRBJ2-7 | - | TRBV7-9 | CASSFTGTYEQYF | TGTGCCAGCAGCTTTACAGGAACCTACGAGCAGTACTTC
- | TRBJ2-7 | TRBD2 | TRBV28 | CASSLVASGDEQYF | TGTGCCAGCAGTTTGGTGGCTAGCGGGGACGAGCAGTACTTC
many | TRBJ1-5 | - | TRBV12-3/TRBV12-4 | CASRETESSNQPQHF | TGTGCCAGCAGGGAGACAGAGAGTAGCAATCAGCCCCAGCATTTT
many | TRBJ1-2 | - | TRBV6-6 | CASSQTAPYGYTF | TGTGCCAGCAGTCAGACAGCTCCGTATGGCTACACCTTC
few | TRBJ2-7 | - | TRBV29-1 | CSVEDPGISYEQYF | TGCAGCGTTGAAGATCCGGGGATATCCTACGAGCAGTACTTC
many | TRBJ1-1 | TRBD1 | TRBV11-1 | CASSPDRGEAFF | TGTGCCAGCAGCCCGGACAGGGGTGAAGCTTTCTTT
many | TRBJ1-1 | - | TRBV3-1 | CASSRGPLAEAFF | TGTGCCAGCAGCCGGGGACCTTTGGCTGAAGCTTTCTTT
few | TRBJ2-2 | TRBD1 | TRBV5-1 | CASSFTGAVTGELFF | TGCGCCAGCAGCTTCACAGGGGCCGTCACCGGGGAGCTGTTTTTT
few | TRBJ1-6 | TRBD1 | TRBV6-2/TRBV6-3 | CASSYVARGNSPLHF | TGTGCCAGCAGTTACGTAGCCAGGGGGAATTCACCCCTCCACTTT
- | TRBJ1-6 | TRBD1 | TRBV19 | CATGQIGSPLHF | TGTGCCACGGGACAGATTGGATCACCCCTCCACTTT
many | TRBJ1-4 | - | TRBV15 | CAIPTGNNEKLFF | TGTGCCATCCCTACAGGAAATAATGAAAAACTGTTTTTT
many | TRBJ1-1 | TRBD1 | TRBV5-1 | CASSSGQGNTEAFF | TGCGCCAGCAGCTCGGGACAGGGGAACACTGAAGCTTTCTTT
few | TRBJ2-3 | - | TRBV29-1 | CSGSAQGDTQYF | TGCAGCGGCAGCGCTCAGGGGGATACGCAGTATTTT
- | TRBJ2-3 | TRBD2 | TRBV11-2 | CASSRTSGVTDTQYF | TGTGCCAGCAGCCGGACTAGCGGGGTCACAGATACGCAGTATTTT
- | TRBJ1-5 | - | TRBV6-5 | CASRNSNQPQHF | TGTGCCAGCAGAAATAGCAATCAGCCCCAGCATTTT
- | TRBJ1-6 | - | TRBV14 | CASNQIGVYSYNSPLHF | TGTGCCAGCAACCAAATTGGCGTATACTCCTATAATTCACCCCTCCACTTT
many | TRBJ2-1 | TRBD1 | TRBV27 | CASSLLGQGGNEQFF | TGTGCCAGCAGTTTATTAGGACAGGGAGGAAATGAGCAGTTCTTC
many | TRBJ1-5 | - | TRBV20-1 | CSAPKGGERNQPQHF | TGCAGTGCTCCCAAGGGGGGGGAACGCAATCAGCCCCAGCATTTT
- | TRBJ2-3 | - | TRBV7-2 | CASSLGQYTDTQYF | TGTGCCAGCAGCTTAGGACAGTACACAGATACGCAGTATTTT
many | TRBJ2-1 | TRBD1 | TRBV30 | CAWSEGQDYNEQFF | TGTGCCTGGAGTGAGGGACAGGACTACAATGAGCAGTTCTTC
many | TRBJ1-1 | - | TRBV30 | CAWSFPQGSTEAFF | TGTGCCTGGAGTTTTCCCCAGGGGTCGACTGAAGCTTTCTTT
few | TRBJ2-7 | - | TRBV29-1 | CSAYENYEQYF | TGCAGCGCGTATGAAAACTACGAGCAGTACTTC
- | TRBJ1-4 | - | TRBV11-2 | CASSLGPLNEKLFF | TGTGCCAGCAGCTTGGGACCGCTGAATGAAAAACTGTTTTTT
many | TRBJ1-3 | - | TRBV6-1 | CASGGSGNTIYF | TGTGCCAGCGGGGGCTCTGGAAACACCATATATTTT
many | TRBJ1-2 | - | TRBV5-6 | CASSPRGGYGYTF | TGTGCCAGCAGCCCGCGTGGGGGCTATGGCTACACCTTC
- | TRBJ2-3 | TRBD2 | TRBV12-3/TRBV12-4 | CASSKRGGGDTQYF | TGTGCCAGCAGTAAGCGGGGAGGTGGAGATACGCAGTATTTT
many | TRBJ1-6 | - | TRBV27 | CASRPDSRPNSPLHF | TGTGCCAGCAGGCCAGACTCAAGACCTAATTCACCCCTCCACTTT
many | TRBJ2-5 | - | TRBV12-3/TRBV12-4 | CASSLEGETQYF | TGTGCCAGCAGTTTAGAGGGTGAGACCCAGTACTTC
many | TRBJ2-1 | - | TRBV7-9 | CASSLVSDNEQFF | TGTGCCAGCAGCTTAGTTTCTGACAATGAGCAGTTCTTC
- | TRBJ2-7 | - | TRBV7-9 | CASSLEFEQYF | TGTGCCAGCAGCTTAGAGTTCGAGCAGTACTTC
- | TRBJ2-2 | TRBD1 | TRBV5-1 | CASSLGDRVSAGELFF | TGCGCCAGCAGCTTGGGCGACAGGGTATCAGCCGGGGAGCTGTTTTTT
many | TRBJ1-5 | TRBD1 | TRBV6-5 | CASRRQGPHQPQHF | TGTGCCAGCAGGAGACAGGGACCGCACCAGCCCCAGCATTTT
few | TRBJ2-7 | TRBD1 | TRBV11-2 | CASRRQGTTYEQYF | TGTGCCAGCAGACGACAGGGGACCACCTACGAGCAGTACTTC
few | TRBJ2-3 | TRBD2 | TRBV7-9 | CASSVSGGAHSTDTQYF | TGTGCCAGCAGCGTTAGCGGGGGGGCACACAGCACAGATACGCAGTATTTT
few | TRBJ2-5 | - | TRBV18 | CASSPPIEETQYF | TGTGCCAGCTCACCACCGATTGAAGAGACCCAGTACTTC
many | TRBJ2-1 | - | TRBV20-1 | CSASSIATSYNEQFF | TGCAGTGCTAGTTCCATAGCGACCTCCTACAATGAGCAGTTCTTC
few | TRBJ2-3 | TRBD1 | TRBV7-9 | CASSLVIDRGLDTQYF | TGTGCCAGCAGCTTAGTAATTGACAGGGGGCTGGATACGCAGTATTTT
few | TRBJ1-1 | - | TRBV7-9 | CASSEAEFNTEAFF | TGTGCCAGCAGCGAAGCGGAATTCAACACTGAAGCTTTCTTT
many | TRBJ2-1 | TRBD1 | TRBV29-1 | CSVCTGGSYNEQFF | TGCAGCGTTTGCACAGGGGGCTCCTACAATGAGCAGTTCTTC
many | TRBJ1-1 | - | TRBV27 | CASSSLVNTEAFF | TGTGCCAGCAGTTCTCTCGTGAACACTGAAGCTTTCTTT
few | TRBJ2-2 | - | TRBV7-2 | CASQYKANTGELFF | TGTGCCAGCCAGTACAAAGCGAACACCGGGGAGCTGTTTTTT
few | TRBJ2-1 | TRBD2 | TRBV5-4 | CASSLGLAGGRYNEQFF | TGTGCCAGCAGCTTGGGACTAGCGGGGGGGCGTTACAATGAGCAGTTCTTC
many | TRBJ2-2 | - | TRBV6-1 | CASSRNTGELFF | TGTGCCAGCAGCCGGAACACCGGGGAGCTGTTTTTT
- | TRBJ2-3 | TRBD2 | TRBV7-2 | CASSLRTSGRTSTDTQYF | TGTGCCAGCAGCTTAAGGACTAGCGGGCGAACAAGCACAGATACGCAGTATTTT